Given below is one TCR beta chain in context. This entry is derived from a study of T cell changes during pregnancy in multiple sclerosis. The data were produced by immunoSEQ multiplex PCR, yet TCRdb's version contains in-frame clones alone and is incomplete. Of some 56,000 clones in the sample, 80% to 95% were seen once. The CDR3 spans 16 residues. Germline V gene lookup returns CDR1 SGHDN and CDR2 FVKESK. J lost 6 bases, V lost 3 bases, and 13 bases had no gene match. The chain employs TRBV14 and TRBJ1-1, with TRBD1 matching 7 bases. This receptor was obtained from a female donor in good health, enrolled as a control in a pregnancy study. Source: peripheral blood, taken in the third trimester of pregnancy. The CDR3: CASSQRGGGKASEAFF. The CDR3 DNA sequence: TGTGCCAGCAGCCAGAGAGGGGGCGGAAAGGCTTCTGAAGCTTTCTTT. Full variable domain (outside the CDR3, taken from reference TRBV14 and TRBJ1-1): EAGVTQFPSHSVIEKGQTVTLRCDPISGHDNLYWYRRVMGKEIKFLLHFVKESKQDESGMPNNRFLAERTGGTYSTLKVQPAELEDSGVYFCASSQRGGGKASEAFFGQGTRLTVV.